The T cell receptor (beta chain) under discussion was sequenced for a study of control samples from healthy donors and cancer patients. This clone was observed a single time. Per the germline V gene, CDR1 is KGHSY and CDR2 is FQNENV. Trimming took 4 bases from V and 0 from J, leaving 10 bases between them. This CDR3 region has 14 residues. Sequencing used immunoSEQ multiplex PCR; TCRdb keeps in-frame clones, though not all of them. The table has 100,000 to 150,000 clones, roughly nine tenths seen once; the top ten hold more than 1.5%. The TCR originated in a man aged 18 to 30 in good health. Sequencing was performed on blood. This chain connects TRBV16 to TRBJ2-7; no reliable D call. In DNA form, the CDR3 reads TGTGCCAGCAGCCCCCCGGTAATCTCCTACGAGCAGTACTTC. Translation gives CASSPPVISYEQYF.